A single sample gave rise to the 12 T cell receptor beta chains below, sequenced in a study of OX40 agonist ivuxolimab in advanced cancers. Method: immunoSEQ multiplex PCR; TCRdb's copy keeps in-frame clones and lacks some. This table holds roughly 14,000 clones, around 64% found once. The sample here was CD4+ or CD8+ T cells sorted from blood, taken in a trial of the OX40 agonist ivuxolimab. The origin of the receptors is an adult with an advanced solid tumor such as melanoma, head and neck, liver or kidney cancer.

The J gene is TRBJ2-3, the V gene TRBV11-2; no reliable D call. Trimming stripped 4 bases from V and 0 bases from J, with 8 bases between. Germline values: CDR1 SGHAT, CDR2 FQNNGV. This CDR3 is 14 amino acids long. CDR3 coding DNA: TGTGCCAGCAGCTCCCCAAGTAGCACAGATACGCAGTATTTT. Translating gives CASSSPSSTDTQYF.

The chain recombines TRBV2 with TRBJ2-4, with D possibly TRBD2 on 5 matching bases. The V end was cut by 2 bases, the J end by 0 bases, with 11 bases between. This CDR3 is built from 16 residues. CDR1 and CDR2 (germline): SNHLY, FYNNEI. The CDR3 is CASSERRTLAKNIQYF. As DNA, the CDR3 is TGTGCCAGCAGTGAACGTAGGACTTTAGCCAAAAACATTCAGTACTTC.

Regarding this clone: The junction departs from the called germline gene at one end, perhaps through a read error. CDR3 coding DNA: TGTGCCAGCACTTTATACCCGGGTAAAAATCCTGACGAGCAGTACTTC. It translates to CASTLYPGKNPDEQYF. The rearrangement joins TRBV27 to TRBJ2-7; D is ambiguous. Looked up from germline, CDR1 is MNHEY and CDR2 is SMNVEV (reference sequence). The CDR3 has 16 amino acids.

This clone was detected only a few times. J is TRBJ2-7 and V is TRBV11-2, with D hard to call. Trimming removed 5 bases from V and 6 bases from J, with 8 bases in between. The CDR3 loop spans 11 amino acids. CDR1 and CDR2 (germline): SGHAT, FQNNGV. CDR3 loop: CASSLYSEQYF. The DNA for the CDR3 is TGTGCCAGCAGCCTTTATTCCGAGCAGTACTTC.

By share, this clone ranks as large. This sequence joins TRBV6-5 and TRBJ2-7; D is unresolved. The CDR3 runs to 15 residues. Germline V lookup: CDR1 MNHEY, CDR2 SVGAGI. V lost 0 bases, J lost 2 bases, and 11 bases lay in between. The CDR3 loop reads CASSYSVYQTYEQYF. In DNA form, the CDR3 reads TGTGCCAGCAGTTACTCGGTTTATCAAACCTACGAGCAGTACTTC.

V gene TRBV7-9 combines with J gene TRBJ1-2, with D possibly being TRBD1 (5 bases). Germline CDR1 is SEHNR and CDR2 is FQNEAQ (reference sequence). This CDR3 is 14 amino acids long. V dropped 0 bases and J dropped 6 bases, with 11 bases sitting between them. This chain's CDR3 is CASSLAGTEDGYTF. For the CDR3, the DNA is TGTGCCAGCAGCTTAGCCGGGACTGAGGATGGCTACACCTTC.

This clone was seen more than once but under ten times. This CDR3 is CASGLVGVNTGELFF. The CDR3 region has the DNA TGTGCTAGTGGTTTGGTAGGAGTGAACACCGGGGAGCTGTTTTTT. The chain uses TRBV12-5 and TRBJ2-2; D is undetermined. CDR3 length equals 15 residues. Germline CDR1 and CDR2: LGHNT and FRNRAP. V was shortened by 0 bases and J by 1 base, with 6 bases between the two germline ends.

The V call is TRBV19, the J call TRBJ1-2, with 7 bases fitting TRBD1. The CDR3 covers 13 residues. Per the germline V gene, CDR1 is LNHDA and CDR2 is SQIVND (reference sequence). The V gene end was trimmed by 3 bases and the J gene end by 4 bases; junction bases not matched to a gene: 2. This CDR3 reads CASSIQGVYGYTF. The CDR3 DNA sequence: TGTGCCAGTAGTATTCAGGGGGTCTATGGCTACACCTTC. The complete variable domain, with remaining parts taken from reference TRBV19 and TRBJ1-2, reads DGGITQSPKYLFRKEGQNVTLSCEQNLNHDAMYWYRQDPGQGLRLIYYSQIVNDFQKGDIAEGYSVSREKKESFPLTVTSAQKNPTAFYLCASSIQGVYGYTFGSGTRLTVV.

This chain connects TRBV7-9 to TRBJ2-7; D may be TRBD1 (6 bases). Germline CDR1 SEHNR, CDR2 FQNEAQ (reference sequence). This CDR3 region has 14 residues. V was cut by 6 bases and J by 5 bases, with 17 bases left in between. CDR3 coding DNA: TGTGCCAGCAGTCGCGACAGGCCCACCCACGAGCAGTACTTC. Protein sequence: CASSRDRPTHEQYF.

This clone was seen a handful of times. V is TRBV29-1 and J is TRBJ2-1, with a possible D match to TRBD2 (6 bases). The V gene lost 3 bases and the J gene lost 4 bases, with 16 bases spanning the gap. This CDR3 comprises 15 residues. In germline, CDR1 is SQVTM, CDR2 ANQGSEA. The DNA of the CDR3 is TGCAGCGTTGAGATGTGGCGGGGAGAATACAATGAGCAGTTCTTC. This gives the protein CSVEMWRGEYNEQFF.

The rearrangement links TRBV9 to TRBJ2-5; 9 positions agree with TRBD2. V gave up 0 bases and J gave up 4 bases; unmatched junction bases: 4. The V gene's germline CDR1 is SGDLS and CDR2 YYNGEE. The CDR3 runs 15 residues. The CDR3, as DNA: TGTGCCAGCAGCGTAGGTGGGACTAGCACAGAGACCCAGTACTTC. Its translation is CASSVGGTSTETQYF.

CDR3 sequence (DNA): TGTGCCAGCAGCTTGGGGACTAGCGGGGAGTCCTACAATGAGCAGTTCTTC. Translating gives CASSLGTSGESYNEQFF. The chain uses TRBV5-4 and TRBJ2-1; 12 bases map to TRBD2. CDR3 length: 17 amino acids. Germline V gene data show CDR1 as SGHNT and CDR2 as YYREEE (reference sequence). Trimming removed 0 bases from V and 1 base from J; junction bases left unmatched: 2.